This T cell receptor beta chain was captured in a study of T cell responses to AZD1222 COVID-19 vaccine. Study-wide points: Repertoires were collected only later (after the peak T cell response had occurred). Baseline seropositivity occurred in only six AZD1222 recipients.

CDR1 SGHRS and CDR2 YFSETQ come from the germline V gene. The CDR3 is 17 amino acids. V trimming: 0 bases; J trimming: 1 base; junction bases outside the gene matches: 4. A remark on this clone: What it binds is not known.

Sequencing was performed with immunoSEQ multiplex PCR; in TCRdb, only in-frame clones are kept and a portion is missing. In the table there are roughly 66,000 clones, more than 70% of which are singletons. Sample: peripheral blood, taken 28 days after the second dose of the MenACWY control vaccine. This receptor was identified in an adult who received the MenACWY meningococcal vaccine as a control. The chain is built from TRBV5-1 and TRBJ2-2; 9 bases line up with TRBD2. The CDR3 DNA is TGCGCCAGCAGCTTGGCCGGCGGGAGGGGGAACACCGGGGAGCTGTTTTTT. Amino acid sequence: CASSLAGGRGNTGELFF.